These T cell receptor beta chains were read from a single sample in a study of vaccination effects on CD4 cells after COVID-19. Clones were read by immunoSEQ multiplex PCR, and TCRdb kept only the in-frame ones, dropping some. The repertoire consists of about 45,000 clones, with approximately 70% occurring once and the leading ten covering under 40%. No cognate antigen is known for these TCRs. Sequenced here: CD4+ T cells from PBMCs cultured with a peptide pool, sampled before COVID-19 vaccination. All receptors come from a human donor who had a prior SARS-CoV-2 infection. Both conserved end residues are part of each CDR3. A D gene is named only where the DNA matches it firmly. Clone size is given for some rows only: seen once, a few or many times, or a class if the clone is expanded.

V gene	J gene	clone size	D gene	CDR3 DNA	CDR3 protein
TRBV18	TRBJ2-5	NA	NA	TGTGCCAGCTCGGACCTCGGGGAAACCCAGTACTTC	CASSDLGETQYF
TRBV5-1	TRBJ1-3	NA	NA	TGCGCCAGCAGCTTGACAGACAAAGGAAACACCATATATTTT	CASSLTDKGNTIYF
TRBV6-6	TRBJ2-5	NA	TRBD1	TGTGCCAGCAGTTCAACCGGGACAGCAATTCAAGAGACCCAGTACTTC	CASSSTGTAIQETQYF
TRBV12-5	TRBJ2-7	few	TRBD1	TGTGCTAGTGGTTCCGGGACAGGGGTGTACGAGCAGTACTTC	CASGSGTGVYEQYF
TRBV6-6	TRBJ1-4	NA	NA	TGTGCCAGCAGTTACTCGACGGGGGCGGGCGAAAAACTGTTTTTT	CASSYSTGAGEKLFF
TRBV7-2	TRBJ1-2	NA	NA	TGTGCCAGCAGCTTAGATTCAGGGTACTATGGCTACACCTTC	CASSLDSGYYGYTF
TRBV28	TRBJ2-3	NA	TRBD1	TGTGCCAGCAGTTTGTGGGGGACAGCAGGGGATACGCAGTATTTT	CASSLWGTAGDTQYF
TRBV12-3/TRBV12-4	TRBJ1-2	NA	NA	TGTGCCAGCAGTTCCAGAGGTCAGAGTCCCACCTTC	CASSSRGQSPTF
TRBV6-2/TRBV6-3	TRBJ2-2	NA	TRBD2	TGTGCCAGCAGTTCCAGGACTAGCGGGAGGGTTGTGACCGGGGAGCTGTTTTTT	CASSSRTSGRVVTGELFF
TRBV2	TRBJ2-5	NA	NA	TGTGCCAGCAGTGTACAGGGTTACGAAGAGACCCAGTACTTC	CASSVQGYEETQYF
TRBV4-2	TRBJ2-3	few	NA	TGTGCCAGCAGCCTCTCAGATACGCAGTATTTT	CASSLSDTQYF
TRBV24-1	TRBJ2-5	NA	NA	TGTGCCACCAGTGATTGGAGAGACCAAGAGACCCAGTACTTC	CATSDWRDQETQYF
TRBV19	TRBJ1-2	NA	NA	TGTGCCAGTACCCCGGACAGTAACTATGGCTACACCTTC	CASTPDSNYGYTF
TRBV6-6	TRBJ1-4	NA	NA	TGTGCCAGCAGTTACGGTCGGACAGCAACTAATGAAAAACTGTTTTTT	CASSYGRTATNEKLFF
TRBV27	TRBJ1-5	few	TRBD1	TGTGCCAGCAGTTTTCAGGGGGGACAGCCCCAGCATTTT	CASSFQGGQPQHF
TRBV3-1/TRBV3-2	TRBJ2-2	few	NA	TGTGCCAGCAGCAGCCTAAAAACGAACACCGGGGAGCTGTTTTTT	CASSSLKTNTGELFF
TRBV12-3/TRBV12-4	TRBJ1-5	NA	NA	TGTGCCAGCAGTACCTACAATCAGCCCCAGCATTTT	CASSTYNQPQHF
TRBV4-2	TRBJ2-3	once	TRBD2	TGTGCCAGCAGCCAAGAGGGCCTAGCGGCTAGCACAGATACGCAGTATTTT	CASSQEGLAASTDTQYF
TRBV5-1	TRBJ2-2	many	NA	TGCGCCAGCAGCCCGTTAGACCGCGCCGGGGAGCTGTTTTTT	CASSPLDRAGELFF
TRBV4-3	TRBJ1-6	NA	NA	TGCGCCAGCAGCCAAGAGAGCTTCAATTCACCCCTCCACTTT	CASSQESFNSPLHF
TRBV9	TRBJ2-1	NA	NA	TGTGCCAGCAGCGTAGGGGCAGGCAATGAGCAGTTCTTC	CASSVGAGNEQFF
TRBV15	TRBJ2-5	NA	TRBD2	TGTGCCACCAGCAGAGATAGCGGGAGGTTGGAGACCCAGTACTTC	CATSRDSGRLETQYF
TRBV10-3	TRBJ2-6	NA	NA	TGTGCCGTCCCGGGTCCTCCCTCTTCTGGGGCCAACGTCCTGACTTTC	CAVPGPPSSGANVLTF
TRBV4-1	TRBJ1-6	NA	TRBD1	TGCGCCAACCCACCGGGACAGGGGACGAAGAGCTCCTATAATTCACCCCTCCACTTT	CANPPGQGTKSSYNSPLHF
TRBV11-2	TRBJ1-6	NA	NA	TGTGCCAGCAGCGCCGACAGTAATTCACCCCTCCACTTT	CASSADSNSPLHF
TRBV20-1	TRBJ2-1	few	NA	TGCAGTGCTAGTCCGAGCTCCTACAATGAGCAGTTCTTC	CSASPSSYNEQFF
TRBV20-1	TRBJ2-3	NA	NA	TGCAGTGCTCCCACAGATACGCAGTATTTT	CSAPTDTQYF
TRBV19	TRBJ2-1	once	TRBD2	TGTGCCAGTAGTACCTCATCTAGCGGGGGGGGATTGTACAATGAGCAGTTCTTC	CASSTSSSGGGLYNEQFF
TRBV18	TRBJ2-3	NA	TRBD2	TGTGCCAGCTCCCCTGGGGTAGCGGGAGCAACCACAGATACGCAGTATTTT	CASSPGVAGATTDTQYF
TRBV5-1	TRBJ2-1	NA	TRBD2	TGCGCCAGCAGCTCCGGACTAGCGGGAGTTGTAGACAATGAGCAGTTCTTC	CASSSGLAGVVDNEQFF
TRBV2	TRBJ2-7	NA	TRBD1	TGTGCCAGTAGGGACAGATACTTCTTCTCCTACGAGCAGTACTTC	CASRDRYFFSYEQYF
TRBV5-1	TRBJ2-3	NA	NA	TGCGCCAGCAGCTTGGGTGGTAGCACAGATACGCAGTATTTT	CASSLGGSTDTQYF
TRBV19	TRBJ2-1	NA	TRBD2	TGTGCCAGCATGGGTCGGGGGGAAGTCAATGAGCAGTTCTTC	CASMGRGEVNEQFF
TRBV5-1	TRBJ1-1	once	NA	TGCGCCAGCAGCTTGGCCGGAGGAGGCACTGAAGCTTTCTTT	CASSLAGGGTEAFF
TRBV2	TRBJ1-3	NA	NA	TGTGCCAGCAGTGAACGGGGTACCTCTGGAAACACCATATATTTT	CASSERGTSGNTIYF
TRBV7-9	TRBJ1-6	NA	NA	TGTGCCAGCAGAACCGACAGCCCAAATTCACCCCTCCACTTT	CASRTDSPNSPLHF
TRBV7-8	TRBJ2-1	few	TRBD2	TGTGCCAGCAGCAGACGAGGGACTAGCGGGAGAAGGTCCGATGAGCAGTTCTTC	CASSRRGTSGRRSDEQFF
TRBV7-2	TRBJ2-2	NA	NA	TGTGCCAGCACCGCTATATTCACCGGGGAGCTGTTTTTT	CASTAIFTGELFF
TRBV28	TRBJ2-5	NA	TRBD2	TGTGCCAGCAGCCCGAGCGGGAGATACCAAGAGACCCAGTACTTC	CASSPSGRYQETQYF
TRBV2	TRBJ1-3	once	NA	TGTGCCAGCAGCGCGGGACTCACAAACGGAAACACCATATATTTT	CASSAGLTNGNTIYF
TRBV30	TRBJ2-5	NA	NA	TGTGCCTGGAGTGTGGGGGGCCTCCGAGAGACCCAGTACTTC	CAWSVGGLRETQYF
TRBV5-4	TRBJ1-5	NA	TRBD1	TGTGCCAGCAGTGGGACAGGGAGGTATATATTTCAGCCCCAGCATTTT	CASSGTGRYIFQPQHF